These 27 T cell receptor beta chains came from one sample sequenced in a study of blood T cell repertoires in COVID-19. Profiled with immunoSEQ multiplex PCR; TCRdb holds only in-frame clones, not every one. This table holds 110,000 to 150,000 clones, roughly four fifths found once. The sequenced material came from PBMCs or T cells enriched from blood (not recorded which). These receptors were taken from a man aged 45-65 years who had recovered from COVID-19.

The chain carries TRBV24-1 and TRBJ2-2; 7 nucleotides match TRBD1. V gave up 7 bases and J gave up 6 bases; unmatched junction bases: 4. Germline V gene data show CDR1 as KGHDR and CDR2 as SFDVKD. The CDR3 runs 13 residues. CDR3 nucleotide sequence: TGTGCCACCAGCGTTACAGGGGCCGGGGAGCTGTTTTTT. Its protein product is CATSVTGAGELFF.

V is TRBV6-5 and J is TRBJ1-4; 8 bases are shared with TRBD1. The CDR3 is made up of 16 amino acids. Trimming cost V 0 bases and J 7 bases; bases outside gene matches: 7. Germline assignment: CDR1 MNHEY and CDR2 SVGAGI. In DNA form, the CDR3 reads TGTGCCAGCAGTTACTCTTTCGGACAGGGAGCTGAAAAACTGTTTTTT. This translates into CASSYSFGQGAEKLFF.

The rearrangement links TRBV5-1 to TRBJ2-2; 9 bases agree with TRBD1. Germline V CDR1 and CDR2: SGHRS, YFSETQ. The CDR3 consists of 16 residues. With V trimmed by 4 bases and J by 2 bases, 6 bases remained unmatched. CDR3 DNA sequence: TGCGCCAGCAGCGCACAGGGGGCGCTTAACACCGGGGAGCTGTTTTTT. Its protein is CASSAQGALNTGELFF. The whole variable domain, remainder taken from reference TRBV5-1 and TRBJ2-2, is KAGVTQTPRYLIKTRGQQVTLSCSPISGHRSVSWYQQTPGQGLQFLFEYFSETQRNKGNFPGRFSGRQFSNSRSEMNVSTLELGDSALYLCASSAQGALNTGELFFGEGSRLTVL.

The V and J genes are TRBV3-1 (or the pseudogene TRBV3-2) and TRBJ1-6; tentative D call: TRBD1 (5 bases). The CDR3 is made up of 14 amino acids. Germline V gene data show CDR1 as LGHDT and CDR2 as YNNKEL (reference sequence). The V gene lost 5 bases and the J gene lost 11 bases, with 16 bases spanning the gap. The CDR3 reads CASSFFGADTPLHF. The CDR3 DNA follows: TGTGCCAGCAGCTTTTTTGGGGCAGACACACCCCTCCACTTT.

V usage is TRBV7-2 and J usage is TRBJ1-5; D unresolved. The V end was cut by 6 bases, the J end by 3 bases, with 12 bases between. The CDR3 has 14 residues. Germline CDR1 reads SGHTA; CDR2 reads FQGNSA. CDR3: CASSPPTSNQPQHF. The DNA for the CDR3 is TGTGCCAGCAGTCCACCTACTTCCAATCAGCCCCAGCATTTT.

The chain carries TRBV19 and TRBJ1-2, with TRBD1 as a possible D gene (5 bases). CDR1 and CDR2 (germline): LNHDA, SQIVND (reference sequence). The CDR3 length is 12 residues. V lost 11 bases to trimming and J lost 4 bases, with 14 bases between them. This CDR3 is CAGHDRLYGYTF. DNA for the CDR3: TGTGCCGGACATGACAGACTCTATGGCTACACCTTC.

The V and J genes are TRBV4-3 and TRBJ2-7; D possibly corresponds to TRBD1 (5 bases). The ends were cut back, 0 bases at V and 0 bases at J, with 18 bases in the middle. CDR1 and CDR2 (germline): LGHNA, YSLEER. CDR3 size: 18 residues. The CDR3 reads CASSQEPGKSESSYEQYF. For the CDR3, the DNA is TGCGCCAGCAGCCAAGAACCAGGGAAGAGCGAGAGCTCCTACGAGCAGTACTTC.

The gene calls are TRBV7-8 and TRBJ1-1; 8 positions match TRBD1. This CDR3 comprises 14 residues. V dropped 4 bases and J dropped 4; count of bases not matched to a gene: 5. Germline values: CDR1 SGHVS, CDR2 FQNEAQ. CDR3 sequence reads: CASSSQGGGTEAFF. In DNA, the CDR3 is TGTGCCAGCAGCTCACAGGGGGGGGGCACTGAAGCTTTCTTT.

This chain joins TRBV10-1 and TRBJ2-2, with 11 bases aligning to TRBD2. Trimming took 5 bases from V and 4 from J; bases not matched to a gene: 3. Germline CDR1 WNHNN, CDR2 SYGVQD (reference sequence). This CDR3 is 15 amino acids long. The DNA of the CDR3 is TGCGCCAGCAGTTCCGGGACTAGCGGCACCGGGGAGCTGTTTTTT. Its translation is CASSSGTSGTGELFF.

In this sample, this clone turned up a few times. The chain is built from TRBV5-1 and TRBJ1-6; D may be TRBD1 (6 bases). Trimming shortened V by 4 bases and J by 10 bases, and 15 bases separated the two germline ends. Germline loops: CDR1 SGHRS, CDR2 YFSETQ. The CDR3 totals 14 residues. CDR3 residues: CASSPRDMGSPLHF. In DNA form, the CDR3 reads TGCGCCAGCAGCCCCCGGGACATGGGATCACCCCTCCACTTT.

This clone was seen only once. The chain couples TRBV28 to TRBJ2-7; 7 bases line up with TRBD1. This CDR3 is built from 14 residues. Per germline, CDR1 MDHEN and CDR2 SYDVKM. The V gene end was trimmed by 6 bases and the J gene end by 5 bases; junction bases not matched to a gene: 10. The CDR3 DNA reads TGTGCCAGCAGCATTTTGACAGGGACCGACGAGCAGTACTTC. Translated: CASSILTGTDEQYF.

J is TRBJ2-5 and V is TRBV19; D uncertain. CDR1 is LNHDA and CDR2 is SQIVND in the germline V gene (reference sequence). The CDR3 is 13 residues long. V was cut by 5 bases and J by 10 bases, with 17 bases left in between. The CDR3 DNA reads as TGTGCCAGTAGTCCCAGCGTTCGTGGCGGCCAGTACTTC. It encodes CASSPSVRGGQYF.

On this clone: A junction boundary mismatches the germline segment, possibly from a read error. This chain links TRBV10-3 with TRBJ1-1, with 8 nucleotides matching TRBD1. The CDR3 covers 18 residues. Germline CDR1 ENHRY, CDR2 SYGVKD. The DNA of the CDR3 is TGTGCCATAAGTGTGATTAGTCGACAGGGGAGGGGGAACACTGAAGCTTTCTTT. Translated: CAISVISRQGRGNTEAFF.

The genes are TRBV7-9 and TRBJ1-1; D is possibly TRBD1 (6 bases). Germline values: CDR1 SEHNR, CDR2 FQNEAQ (reference sequence). Deletions cut 7 bases from V and 3 bases from J, with 15 bases between. This CDR3 is 14 amino acids long. The CDR3 region is CASTGRAGDTEAFF. In nucleotides, the CDR3 is TGTGCCAGCACTGGTAGAGCAGGGGACACTGAAGCTTTCTTT.

This sequence joins TRBV3-1 (or the pseudogene TRBV3-2) and TRBJ2-3; D possibly corresponds to TRBD1 (6 bases). The CDR3 contains 15 residues. Germline V CDR1 and CDR2: LGHDT, YNNKEL (reference sequence). The V end was cut by 5 bases, the J end by 0 bases, with 12 bases between. The CDR3 DNA reads TGTGCCAGCAGCTCCTACAGGGATAGCACAGATACGCAGTATTTT. This encodes CASSSYRDSTDTQYF.

The chain joins TRBV11-2 to TRBJ2-1; TRBD1 aligns across 8 bases. The CDR3 spans 14 residues. Germline trimming cut 6 bases from V and 2 bases from J; bases unmatched to any gene: 3. Per the germline V gene, CDR1 is SGHAT and CDR2 is FQNNGV. CDR3 sequence: CASRDREAYNEQFF. CDR3 coding DNA: TGTGCCAGCAGGGACAGGGAGGCCTACAATGAGCAGTTCTTC.

V usage is TRBV7-6 and J usage is TRBJ2-3, with TRBD2 matching over 7 bases. Per the germline V gene, CDR1 is SGHVS and CDR2 is FNYEAQ. The CDR3 totals 15 residues. V shed 7 bases and J 0 bases; nucleotides not matched to a gene: 7. The CDR3 bases are TGTGCCAGCACCCTACTAGCGAGAAGCACAGATACGCAGTATTTT. This translates into CASTLLARSTDTQYF.

V and J are TRBV6-2 or TRBV6-3 and TRBJ2-7, with TRBD1 matching over 9 bases. CDR3 length: 17 amino acids. J was trimmed by 3 bases and V by 2 bases; bases with no gene match: 11. In germline, CDR1 is MNHEY, CDR2 SVGEGT. The CDR3 DNA sequence: TGTGCCAGCAGTTACCACCCCCGACAGGGGGTCTTCTACGAGCAGTACTTC. Amino acids: CASSYHPRQGVFYEQYF.

This clone was counted only a few times. CDR3 coding DNA: TGTGCCAGCAGGATACAGGGTCCGAACACTGAAGCTTTCTTT. Translation: CASRIQGPNTEAFF. V gene TRBV2 combines with J gene TRBJ1-1; TRBD1 is a possible D gene (6 bases). The CDR3 extends over 14 amino acids. Trimming shortened V by 6 bases and J by 1 base, and 12 bases separated the two germline ends. Germline V lookup: CDR1 SNHLY, CDR2 FYNNEI.

The chain links TRBV15 to TRBJ1-2; D unresolved. The germline CDR1 and CDR2 sequences are LNHNV and YYDKDF (reference sequence). CDR3 length equals 13 residues. Trimming left V 0 bases short and J 6 bases short, with 8 bases between. CDR3 DNA sequence: TGTGCCACCAGCAGAGATGGCAGGAATGGCTACACCTTC. Encoded protein: CATSRDGRNGYTF. Complete variable domain (other parts from reference TRBV15 and TRBJ1-2): DAMVIQNPRYQVTQFGKPVTLSCSQTLNHNVMYWYQQKSSQAPKLLFHYYDKDFNNEADTPDNFQSRRPNTSFCFLDIRSPGLGDTAMYLCATSRDGRNGYTFGSGTRLTVV.

This clone was seen a handful of times. Distinct nucleotide sequences in the sample also encode this CDR3. This chain uses TRBV28 with TRBJ1-5; tentative D call: TRBD1 (5 bases). The CDR3 loop spans 14 amino acids. Trimming pared 5 bases from V and 0 bases from J, leaving 8 bases between. Germline CDR1 MDHEN, CDR2 SYDVKM. The CDR3 coding sequence is TGTGCCAGCAGTCCCGGGGGTAGCAATCAGCCCCAGCATTTT. This gives the protein CASSPGGSNQPQHF.

This rearrangement joins TRBV7-2 to TRBJ2-3; D is uncertain. CDR3 length: 16 residues. The V end lost 1 base, the J end lost 0 bases, and 11 bases lay between the germline ends. Germline CDR1 SGHTA, CDR2 FQGNSA. The chain's CDR3 is CASSLGNRASTDTQYF. Here the CDR3 DNA reads TGTGCCAGCAGCTTAGGAAACAGAGCTAGCACAGATACGCAGTATTTT.

The CDR3 DNA is TGTGCCAGCAGTCCCCCGACAGGGGGAGGAGGTGAAAAACTGTTTTTT. Protein: CASSPPTGGGGEKLFF. This chain connects TRBV28 to TRBJ1-4, with 9 bases fitting TRBD1. In germline, CDR1 is MDHEN, CDR2 SYDVKM. This CDR3 is built from 16 residues. The V segment lost 5 bases and the J segment 7 bases; nucleotides outside the gene matches: 11.

This sequence joins TRBV4-3 and TRBJ1-6, with D perhaps TRBD1 (5 bases). Trimming took off 1 base at V and 7 bases at J, with 14 bases between the two ends. The CDR3 has 16 amino acids. Germline V gene lookup returns CDR1 LGHNA and CDR2 YSLEER. The CDR3 nucleotides are TGCGCCAGCAGCCAAGGGTCGCGGACAATCAATTCACCCCTCCACTTT. It is translated as CASSQGSRTINSPLHF.

The count of this clone is one. The chain carries TRBV7-9 and TRBJ2-1; 10 nucleotides match TRBD2. The V segment lost 5 bases and the J segment 7 bases; nucleotides outside the gene matches: 11. The CDR3 extends over 16 amino acids. Per the germline V gene, CDR1 is SEHNR and CDR2 is FQNEAQ (reference sequence). CDR3 region: CASSKFSGGRLNEQFF. CDR3 DNA sequence: TGTGCCAGCAGCAAATTTAGCGGGGGGCGATTGAATGAGCAGTTCTTC.

The V call is TRBV19, the J call TRBJ1-5; TRBD1 might be the D (5 bases). V lost 5 bases and J lost 3, with 17 bases in between. The CDR3 loop spans 16 amino acids. Germline V gene lookup returns CDR1 LNHDA and CDR2 SQIVND (reference sequence). The DNA of the CDR3 is TGTGCCAGTAGTCCCGTACCGGGACTCCTCAATCAGCCCCAGCATTTT. It codes for CASSPVPGLLNQPQHF.

The chain recombines TRBV13 with TRBJ2-7; 8 nucleotides agree with TRBD1. Germline V gene lookup returns CDR1 PRHDT and CDR2 FYEKMQ (reference sequence). J was trimmed by 2 bases and V by 6 bases; bases with no gene match: 3. The CDR3 spans 13 residues. CDR3 protein: CASSKTGAYEQYF. In DNA form, the CDR3 reads TGTGCCAGCAGTAAGACAGGGGCCTACGAGCAGTACTTC. Drawing the rest from reference TRBV13 and TRBJ2-7, the complete variable domain is AAGVIQSPRHLIKEKRETATLKCYPIPRHDTVYWYQQGPGQDPQFLISFYEKMQSDKGSIPDRFSAQQFSDYHSELNMSSLELGDSALYFCASSKTGAYEQYFGPGTRLTVT.